This entry lists 15 T cell receptor beta chains sequenced from one sample in a study of blood T cell repertoires in COVID-19. Using immunoSEQ multiplex PCR, the repertoire was profiled, and TCRdb retains in-frame clones only, with some absent. This table holds approximately 320,000 clones, 65% to 90% found once. The sample consisted of peripheral blood. The receptors were sampled from a human donor in a cohort sampled during active COVID-19.

This clone was seen repeatedly, ten times or more. This chain connects TRBV5-4 to TRBJ1-6, with D perhaps matching TRBD1 (5 bases). The CDR3 length is 15 residues. The germline gives CDR1 SGHNT, CDR2 YYREEE (reference sequence). Trimming cost V 1 base and J 14 bases, with 19 bases left between them. CDR3 nucleotides: TGTGCCAGCAGCTTGACTGGGGGGTCCCTCGGGGCCCTCCACTTT. This gives the protein CASSLTGGSLGALHF.

The chain uses TRBV10-2 and TRBJ1-5; no firm D call. CDR3 length: 15 amino acids. CDR1 and CDR2 (germline): WSHSY, SAAADI. Trimming took 0 bases from V and 0 from J, leaving 6 bases between them. CDR3 sequence: CASSESRVSNQPQHF. DNA of the CDR3: TGCGCCAGCAGTGAGTCTCGAGTTAGCAATCAGCCCCAGCATTTT.

This clone was observed a single time. The chain couples TRBV10-3 to TRBJ1-1; 9 bases agree with TRBD1. The CDR3 covers 14 residues. Germline CDR1 ENHRY, CDR2 SYGVKD. V lost 4 bases, J lost 11 bases, and 11 bases stayed unmatched. CDR3 in DNA: TGTGCCATCAGTGTAGACAGGGGGGATTTAATGGCTTTCTTT. It specifies CAISVDRGDLMAFF.

The CDR3 nucleotides are TGTGCCAGCAGCTTAAGGACTTGGGGCACTGAAGCTTTCTTT. Amino acid sequence: CASSLRTWGTEAFF. The chain uses TRBV7-3 and TRBJ1-1, with D unclear. The V gene lost 1 base and the J gene lost 4 bases, with 10 bases spanning the gap. The CDR3 length is 14 residues. Germline V CDR1 and CDR2: SGHTA, FQGTGA.

The chain is built from TRBV15 and TRBJ1-2, with a weak D call TRBD1 (5 bases). This CDR3 is built from 16 residues. Looked up from germline, CDR1 is LNHNV and CDR2 is YYDKDF (reference sequence). The germline V and J ends were trimmed by 3 bases and 2 bases, with 16 bases remaining between them. The CDR3 loop reads CATSRVLGGLNYGYTF. CDR3 sequence (DNA): TGTGCCACCAGCAGGGTCCTGGGGGGGTTGAACTATGGCTACACCTTC.

V gene TRBV27 combines with J gene TRBJ1-1; D ambiguous. Germline CDR1 reads MNHEY; CDR2 reads SMNVEV (reference sequence). There are 16 residues in the CDR3. Trimming took 5 bases from V and 6 from J, leaving 22 bases between them. The CDR3 DNA sequence: TGTGCCAGCAGTCGAGCCCAACAGACCCTGGGCGCTGAAGCTTTCTTT. Translated: CASSRAQQTLGAEAFF.

The rearrangement uses TRBV30 and TRBJ2-3; D is perhaps TRBD1 (6 bases). This CDR3 is built from 12 residues. Germline CDR1 GTSNPN, CDR2 SVGIG (reference sequence). V dropped 3 bases and J dropped 6 bases, with 10 bases sitting between them. The CDR3 loop is CAWRDDRDTQYF. The CDR3 DNA reads TGTGCCTGGAGGGACGACAGGGATACGCAGTATTTT.

This rearrangement joins TRBV27 to TRBJ2-2; D gene ambiguous. Germline V lookup: CDR1 MNHEY, CDR2 SMNVEV (reference sequence). Between the trimmed V and J ends, which lost 6 bases and 3 bases, there was a span of 5 bases. The CDR3 contains 12 residues. The DNA of the CDR3 is TGTGCCAGCAGATTCTACACCGGGGAGCTGTTTTTT. Encoded protein: CASRFYTGELFF.

The chain employs TRBV10-3 and TRBJ1-5; D uncertain. Germline CDR1 and CDR2: ENHRY and SYGVKD. Trimming shortened V by 11 bases and J by 0 bases, and 17 bases separated the two germline ends. This CDR3 comprises 15 residues. The CDR3 bases are TGTGCCGTAGGAGGCAGTTCGGGTAGCAATCAGCCCCAGCATTTT. This encodes CAVGGSSGSNQPQHF.

This chain uses TRBV7-3 with TRBJ2-3; 8 nucleotides line up with TRBD2. The CDR3 is 16 residues long. V lost 6 bases, J lost 2 bases, and 10 bases stayed unmatched. Germline lookup yields CDR1 SGHTA and CDR2 FQGTGA. DNA for the CDR3: TGTGCCAGCAGTCATAAAGCGGGGGCCAACACAGATACGCAGTATTTT. Its protein is CASSHKAGANTDTQYF. Using reference TRBV7-3 and TRBJ2-3 for the parts outside the CDR3, the full variable domain is GAGVSQTPSNKVTEKGKYVELRCDPISGHTALYWYRQSLGQGPEFLIYFQGTGAADDSGLPNDRFFAVRPEGSVSTLKIQRTERGDSAVYLCASSHKAGANTDTQYFGPGTRLTVL.

This clone was detected once. The gene calls are TRBV5-6 and TRBJ1-2; TRBD1 matches 8 bases. Germline V gene data show CDR1 as SGHDT and CDR2 as YYEEEE. The ends lost 2 bases at V and 4 bases at J; junction bases unmatched: 4. The CDR3 has 14 amino acids. The CDR3 sequence: CASSFTDRAYGYTF. The CDR3 bases are TGTGCCAGCAGCTTTACGGACAGGGCCTATGGCTACACCTTC.

This chain links TRBV6-5 with TRBJ1-1; 8 nucleotides match TRBD1. J was trimmed by 7 bases and V by 10 bases; bases with no gene match: 8. In germline, CDR1 is MNHEY, CDR2 SVGAGI. This CDR3 has 12 amino acids. The CDR3 DNA is TGTGCCATTGGACAGGGATGGGGTGAAGCTTTCTTT. Its translation is CAIGQGWGEAFF.

As to this clone: This specimen includes other DNA sequences encoding the same CDR3. The chain employs TRBV13 and TRBJ1-4, with 8 bases aligning to TRBD1. V lost 5 bases, J lost 7 bases, and 6 bases stayed unmatched. Germline V gene lookup returns CDR1 PRHDT and CDR2 FYEKMQ (reference sequence). The CDR3 extends over 14 amino acids. The CDR3, as DNA: TGTGCCAGCAGCCTCAGGGGGCTTGGTGAAAAACTGTTTTTT. Amino acid sequence: CASSLRGLGEKLFF.

This chain joins TRBV9 and TRBJ1-5, with no clear D. Trimming shortened V by 4 bases and J by 0 bases, and 11 bases separated the two germline ends. This CDR3 is 15 amino acids long. Germline V CDR1 and CDR2: SGDLS, YYNGEE. The CDR3: CASSTDTNSNQPQHF. CDR3 DNA sequence: TGTGCCAGCAGCACAGACACAAATAGCAATCAGCCCCAGCATTTT.

V gene TRBV2 combines with J gene TRBJ1-3; tentatively, D is TRBD1 (6 bases). The CDR3 spans 15 residues. From germline, CDR1 is SNHLY and CDR2 FYNNEI. V was pared by 6 bases and J by 0 bases, with 12 bases between. CDR3 nucleotide sequence: TGTGCCAGCAGAAGGACAGCGAACTCTGGAAACACCATATATTTT. Its protein is CASRRTANSGNTIYF.